This T cell receptor beta chain was sequenced in a study of cytomegalovirus exposure and HLA in healthy donors. Germline V CDR1 and CDR2: SQVTM, ANQGSEA. Between the trimmed V and J ends, which lost 4 bases and 3 bases, there was a span of 10 bases. The CDR3 runs 12 residues. Amplification used 60 Vbeta primers and 13 Jbeta primers. Per the original data handling: Later analysis identified approximately 88 million unique TCR beta chains, about 12 million shared. Libraries were prepared by immunoSEQ multiplex PCR; TCRdb keeps only in-frame clonotypes and omits some of them. V, J and clone size reflect that table, while D and trimming were determined from the DNA. The repertoire holds some 120,000 clones, with approximately 8% as singletons. Study results and limitations: Later analysis identified a missense DCLRE1C variant that was linked to TCR beta V- and J-gene trimming. What TCR beta sequences reportedly achieved was accurate prediction of HLA-A and HLA-B alleles in most subjects. The productive fraction for most TCR beta V segments was about 87% or about 30% in an earlier analysis.

As to this clone: Its antigen remains unknown.

The sequencing sample was made of PBMCs. The source is a woman between 40 and 50 years old in good health and CMV-seropositive. The V gene is TRBV29-1, the J gene TRBJ2-7; TRBD1 might be the D (6 bases). The DNA for the CDR3 is TGCAGCGTTGGGGGCAGGGGCTACGAGCAGTACTTC. This sequence encodes CSVGGRGYEQYF.